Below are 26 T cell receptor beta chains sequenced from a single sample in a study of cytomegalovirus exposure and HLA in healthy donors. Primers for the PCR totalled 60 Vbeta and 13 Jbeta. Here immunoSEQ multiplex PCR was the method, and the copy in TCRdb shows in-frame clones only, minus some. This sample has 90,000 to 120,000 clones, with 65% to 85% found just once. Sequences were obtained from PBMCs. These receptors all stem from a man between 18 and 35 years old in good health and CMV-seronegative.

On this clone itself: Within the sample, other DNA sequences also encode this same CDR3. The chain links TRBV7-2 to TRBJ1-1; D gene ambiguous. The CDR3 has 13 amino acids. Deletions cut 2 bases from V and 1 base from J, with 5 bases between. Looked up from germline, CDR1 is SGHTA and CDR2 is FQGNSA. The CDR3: CASSLSGNTEAFF. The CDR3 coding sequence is TGTGCCAGCAGCTTATCCGGGAACACTGAAGCTTTCTTT.

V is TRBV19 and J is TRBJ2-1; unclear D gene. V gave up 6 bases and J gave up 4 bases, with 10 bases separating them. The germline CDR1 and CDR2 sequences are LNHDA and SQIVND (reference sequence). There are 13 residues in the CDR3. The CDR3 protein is CASRAGFYNEQFF. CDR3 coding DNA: TGTGCCAGTAGGGCCGGGTTTTACAATGAGCAGTTCTTC.

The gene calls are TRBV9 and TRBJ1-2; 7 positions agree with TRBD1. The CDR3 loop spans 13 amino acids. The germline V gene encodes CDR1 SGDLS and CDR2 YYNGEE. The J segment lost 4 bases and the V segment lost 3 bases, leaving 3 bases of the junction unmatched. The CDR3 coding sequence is TGTGCCAGCAGCGGACAGGGTCTCTATGGCTACACCTTC. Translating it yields CASSGQGLYGYTF.

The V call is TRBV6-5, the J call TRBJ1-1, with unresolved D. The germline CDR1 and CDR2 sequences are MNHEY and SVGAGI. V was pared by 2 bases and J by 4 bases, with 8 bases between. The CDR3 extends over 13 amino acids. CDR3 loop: CASSYGSGTEAFF. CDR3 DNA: TGTGCCAGCAGTTACGGATCGGGCACTGAAGCTTTCTTT.

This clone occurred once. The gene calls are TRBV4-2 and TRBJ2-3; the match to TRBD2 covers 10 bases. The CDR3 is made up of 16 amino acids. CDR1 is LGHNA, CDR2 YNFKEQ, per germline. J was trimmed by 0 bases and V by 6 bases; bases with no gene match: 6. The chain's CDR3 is CASRASGGDSTDTQYF. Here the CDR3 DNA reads TGTGCCAGCAGGGCTAGCGGGGGCGATAGCACAGATACGCAGTATTTT.

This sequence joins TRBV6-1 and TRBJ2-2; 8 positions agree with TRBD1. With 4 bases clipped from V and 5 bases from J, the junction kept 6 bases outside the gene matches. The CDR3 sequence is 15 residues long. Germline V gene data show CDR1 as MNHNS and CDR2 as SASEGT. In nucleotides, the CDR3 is TGTGCCAGCAGTGGAATGACAGGGGCGACCGGGGAGCTGTTTTTT. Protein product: CASSGMTGATGELFF.

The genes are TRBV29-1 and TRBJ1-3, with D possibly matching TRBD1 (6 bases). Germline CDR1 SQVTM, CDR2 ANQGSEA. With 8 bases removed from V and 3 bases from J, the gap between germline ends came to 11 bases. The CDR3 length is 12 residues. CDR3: CSYRTDGNTIYF. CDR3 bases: TGCAGCTACCGGACAGATGGAAACACCATATATTTT.

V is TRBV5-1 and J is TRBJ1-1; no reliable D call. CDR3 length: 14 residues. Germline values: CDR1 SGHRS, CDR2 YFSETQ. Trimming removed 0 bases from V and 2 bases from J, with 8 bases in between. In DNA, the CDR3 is TGCGCCAGCAGCTTGGTAGCCTACAACACTGAAGCTTTCTTT. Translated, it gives CASSLVAYNTEAFF.

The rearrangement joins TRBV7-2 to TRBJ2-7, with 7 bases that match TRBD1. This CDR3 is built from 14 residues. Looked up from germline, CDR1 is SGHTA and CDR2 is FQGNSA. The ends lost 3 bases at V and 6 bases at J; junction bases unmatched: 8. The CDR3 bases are TGTGCCAGCAGCTTCAAGGGGGCCCGGGGCGAGCAGTACTTC. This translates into CASSFKGARGEQYF.

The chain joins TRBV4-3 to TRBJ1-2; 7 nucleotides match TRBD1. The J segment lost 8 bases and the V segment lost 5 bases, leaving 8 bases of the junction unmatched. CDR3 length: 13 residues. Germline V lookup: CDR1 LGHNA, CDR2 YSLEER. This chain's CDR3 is CASSSRDSGGYTF. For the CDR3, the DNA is TGCGCCAGCAGCTCCCGGGACAGCGGGGGCTACACCTTC.

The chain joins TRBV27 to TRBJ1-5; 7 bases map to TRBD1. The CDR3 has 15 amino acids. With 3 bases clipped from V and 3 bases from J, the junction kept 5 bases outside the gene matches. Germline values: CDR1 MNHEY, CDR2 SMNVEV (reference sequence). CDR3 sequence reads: CASSFSGGANQPQHF. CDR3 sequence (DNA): TGTGCCAGCAGTTTTTCAGGGGGTGCCAATCAGCCCCAGCATTTT.

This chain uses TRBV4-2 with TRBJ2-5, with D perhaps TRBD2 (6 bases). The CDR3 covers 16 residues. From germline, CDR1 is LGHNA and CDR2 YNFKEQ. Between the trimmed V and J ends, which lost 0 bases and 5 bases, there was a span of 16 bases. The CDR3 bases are TGTGCCAGCAGCCAAGAACACCCGGGCCTAGCGGAGACCCAGTACTTC. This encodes CASSQEHPGLAETQYF.

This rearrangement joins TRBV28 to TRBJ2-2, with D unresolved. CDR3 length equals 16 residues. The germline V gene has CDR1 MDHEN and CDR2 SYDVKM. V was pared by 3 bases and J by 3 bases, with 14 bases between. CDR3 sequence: CASSFLPNMDTGELFF. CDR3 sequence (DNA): TGTGCCAGCAGTTTTTTGCCCAACATGGACACCGGGGAGCTGTTTTTT. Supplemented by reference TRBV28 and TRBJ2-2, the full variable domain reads DVKVTQSSRYLVKRTGEKVFLECVQDMDHENMFWYRQDPGLGLRLIYFSYDVKMKEKGDIPEGYSVSREKKERFSLILESASTNQTSMYLCASSFLPNMDTGELFFGEGSRLTVL.

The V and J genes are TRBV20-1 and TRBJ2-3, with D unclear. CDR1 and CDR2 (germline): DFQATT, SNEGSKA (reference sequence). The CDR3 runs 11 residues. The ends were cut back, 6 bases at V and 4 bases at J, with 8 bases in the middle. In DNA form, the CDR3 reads TGCAGTGCCGGTCTCCCAGATACGCAGTATTTT. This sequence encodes CSAGLPDTQYF.

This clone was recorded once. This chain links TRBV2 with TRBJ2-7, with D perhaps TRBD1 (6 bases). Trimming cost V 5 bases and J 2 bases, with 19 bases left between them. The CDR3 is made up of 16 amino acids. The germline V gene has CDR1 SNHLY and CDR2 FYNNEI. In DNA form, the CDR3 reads TGTGCCAGCAGTTCGCAGGAAGGGGGATTTCCCTACGAGCAGTACTTC. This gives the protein CASSSQEGGFPYEQYF.

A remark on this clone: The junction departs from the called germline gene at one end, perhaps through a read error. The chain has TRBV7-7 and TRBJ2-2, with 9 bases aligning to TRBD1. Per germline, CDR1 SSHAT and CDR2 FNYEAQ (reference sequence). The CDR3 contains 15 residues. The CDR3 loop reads CASSPSQGAVGELFF. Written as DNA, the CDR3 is TGTGCTAGCAGCCCGTCACAGGGGGCTGTCGGGGAGCTGTTTTTT. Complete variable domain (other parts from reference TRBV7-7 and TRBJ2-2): GAGVSQSPRYKVTKRGQDVTLRCDPISSHATLYWYQQALGQGPEFLTYFNYEAQPDKSGLPSDRFSAERPEGSISTLTIQRTEQRDSAMYRCASSPSQGAVGELFFGEGSRLTVL.

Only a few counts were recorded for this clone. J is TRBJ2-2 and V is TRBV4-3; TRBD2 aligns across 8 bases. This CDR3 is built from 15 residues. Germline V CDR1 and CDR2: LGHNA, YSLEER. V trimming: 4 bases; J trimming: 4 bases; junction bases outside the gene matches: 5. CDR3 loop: CASSLQRGPTGELFF. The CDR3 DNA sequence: TGCGCCAGCAGCCTCCAGCGGGGGCCCACCGGGGAGCTGTTTTTT.

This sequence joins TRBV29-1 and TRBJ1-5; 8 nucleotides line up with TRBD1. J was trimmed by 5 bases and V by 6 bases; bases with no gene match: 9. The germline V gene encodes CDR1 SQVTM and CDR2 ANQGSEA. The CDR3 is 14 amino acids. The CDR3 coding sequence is TGCAGCGTGGTGACAGGGGACTATTATCAGCCCCAGCATTTT. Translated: CSVVTGDYYQPQHF.

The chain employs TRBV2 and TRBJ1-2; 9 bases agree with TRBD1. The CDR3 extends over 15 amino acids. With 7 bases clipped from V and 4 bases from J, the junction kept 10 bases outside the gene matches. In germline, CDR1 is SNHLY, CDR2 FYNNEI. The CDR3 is CASIEQGAFSYGYTF. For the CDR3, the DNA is TGTGCCAGCATCGAACAGGGGGCATTCTCCTATGGCTACACCTTC.

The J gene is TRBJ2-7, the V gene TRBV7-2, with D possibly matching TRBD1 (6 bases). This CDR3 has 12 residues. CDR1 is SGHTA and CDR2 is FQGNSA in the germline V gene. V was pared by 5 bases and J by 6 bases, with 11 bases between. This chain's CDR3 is CASSRDTPEQYF. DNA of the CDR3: TGTGCCAGCAGCCGGGACACCCCCGAGCAGTACTTC.

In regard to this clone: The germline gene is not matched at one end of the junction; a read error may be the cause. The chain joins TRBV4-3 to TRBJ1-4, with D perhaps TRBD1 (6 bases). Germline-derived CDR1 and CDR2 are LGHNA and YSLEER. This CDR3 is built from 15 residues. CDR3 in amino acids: CASSQVTGINEKPFF. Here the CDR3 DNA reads TGCGCCAGCAGCCAAGTGACAGGAATAAATGAAAAACCGTTTTTT.

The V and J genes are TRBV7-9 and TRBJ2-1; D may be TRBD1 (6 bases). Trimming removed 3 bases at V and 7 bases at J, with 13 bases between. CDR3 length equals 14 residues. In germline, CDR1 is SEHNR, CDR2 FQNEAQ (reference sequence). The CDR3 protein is CASSFGGARNEQFF. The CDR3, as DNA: TGTGCCAGCAGCTTTGGGGGCGCGAGGAATGAGCAGTTCTTC.

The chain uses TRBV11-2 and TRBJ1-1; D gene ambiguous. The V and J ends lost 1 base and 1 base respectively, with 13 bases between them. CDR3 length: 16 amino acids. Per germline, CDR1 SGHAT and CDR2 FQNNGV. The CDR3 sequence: CASSLVTTLGNTEAFF. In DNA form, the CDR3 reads TGTGCCAGCAGCTTAGTAACTACTTTGGGGAACACTGAAGCTTTCTTT.

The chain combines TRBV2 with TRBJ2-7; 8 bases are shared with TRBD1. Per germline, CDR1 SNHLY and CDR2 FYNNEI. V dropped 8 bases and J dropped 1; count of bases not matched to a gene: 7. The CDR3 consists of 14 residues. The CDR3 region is CASGRDRTSYEQYF. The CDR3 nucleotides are TGTGCCAGCGGCCGGGACAGGACGTCCTACGAGCAGTACTTC. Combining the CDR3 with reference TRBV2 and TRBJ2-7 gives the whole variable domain EPEVTQTPSHQVTQMGQEVILRCVPISNHLYFYWYRQILGQKVEFLVSFYNNEISEKSEIFDDQFSVERPDGSNFTLKIRSTKLEDSAMYFCASGRDRTSYEQYFGPGTRLTVT.

In DNA, the CDR3 is TGTGCCACCAGCGGAAGACAGGGGGCGTACACAGATACGCAGTATTTT. Protein: CATSGRQGAYTDTQYF. The chain is built from TRBV15 and TRBJ2-3; 10 bases align to TRBD1. This CDR3 has 16 residues. The germline V gene has CDR1 LNHNV and CDR2 YYDKDF (reference sequence). The V segment lost 5 bases and the J segment 2 bases; nucleotides outside the gene matches: 7.

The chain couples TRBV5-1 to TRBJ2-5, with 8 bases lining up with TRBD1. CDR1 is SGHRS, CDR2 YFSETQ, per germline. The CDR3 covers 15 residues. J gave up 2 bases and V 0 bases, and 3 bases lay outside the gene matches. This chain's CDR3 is CASSLAGGRQETQYF. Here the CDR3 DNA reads TGCGCCAGCAGCTTGGCAGGGGGCCGGCAAGAGACCCAGTACTTC.